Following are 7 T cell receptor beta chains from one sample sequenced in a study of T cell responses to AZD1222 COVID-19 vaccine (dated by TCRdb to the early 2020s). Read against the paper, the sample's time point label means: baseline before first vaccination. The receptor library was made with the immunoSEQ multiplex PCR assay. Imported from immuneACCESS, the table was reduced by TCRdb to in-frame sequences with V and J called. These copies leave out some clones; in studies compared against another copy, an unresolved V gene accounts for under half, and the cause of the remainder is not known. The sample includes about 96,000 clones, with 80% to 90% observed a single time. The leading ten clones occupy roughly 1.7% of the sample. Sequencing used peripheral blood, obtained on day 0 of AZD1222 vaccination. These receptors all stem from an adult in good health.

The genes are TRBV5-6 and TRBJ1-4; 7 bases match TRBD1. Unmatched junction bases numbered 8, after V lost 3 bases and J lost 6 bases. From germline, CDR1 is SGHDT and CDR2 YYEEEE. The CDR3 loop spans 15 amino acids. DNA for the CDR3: TGTGCCAGCAGCTGGAACCCAGGGGGGGATGAAAAACTGTTTTTT. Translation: CASSWNPGGDEKLFF.

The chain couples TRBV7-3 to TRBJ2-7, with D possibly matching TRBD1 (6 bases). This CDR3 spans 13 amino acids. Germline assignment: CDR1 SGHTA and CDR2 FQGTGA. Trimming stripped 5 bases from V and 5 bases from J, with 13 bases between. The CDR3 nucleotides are TGTGCCAGCAGCCCAACAGGGAACCACGAGCAGTACTTC. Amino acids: CASSPTGNHEQYF.

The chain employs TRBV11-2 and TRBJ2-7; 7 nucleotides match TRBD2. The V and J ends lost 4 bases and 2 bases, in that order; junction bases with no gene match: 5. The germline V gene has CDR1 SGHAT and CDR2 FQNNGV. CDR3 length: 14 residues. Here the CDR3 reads CASSYSGRAYEQYF. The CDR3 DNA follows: TGTGCCAGCAGCTATTCAGGGAGGGCCTACGAGCAGTACTTC.

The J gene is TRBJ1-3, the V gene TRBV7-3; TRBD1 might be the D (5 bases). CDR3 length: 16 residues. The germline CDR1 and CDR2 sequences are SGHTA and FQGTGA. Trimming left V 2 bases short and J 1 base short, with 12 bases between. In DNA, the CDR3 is TGTGCCAGCAGCTTATCGGGGGTCGGATCTGGAAACACCATATATTTT. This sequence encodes CASSLSGVGSGNTIYF. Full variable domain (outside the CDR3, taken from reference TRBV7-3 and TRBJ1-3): GAGVSQTPSNKVTEKGKYVELRCDPISGHTALYWYRQSLGQGPEFLIYFQGTGAADDSGLPNDRFFAVRPEGSVSTLKIQRTERGDSAVYLCASSLSGVGSGNTIYFGEGSWLTVV.

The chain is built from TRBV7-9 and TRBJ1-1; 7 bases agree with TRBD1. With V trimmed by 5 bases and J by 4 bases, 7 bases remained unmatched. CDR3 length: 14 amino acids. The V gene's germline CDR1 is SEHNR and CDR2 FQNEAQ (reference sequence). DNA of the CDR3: TGTGCCAGCAGCCCTACCACAGGGGTCACTGAAGCTTTCTTT. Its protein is CASSPTTGVTEAFF.

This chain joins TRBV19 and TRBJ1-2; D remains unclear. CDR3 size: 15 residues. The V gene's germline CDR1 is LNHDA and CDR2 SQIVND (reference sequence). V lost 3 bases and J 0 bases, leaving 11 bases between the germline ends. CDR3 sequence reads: CASSIFGDANYGYTF. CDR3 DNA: TGTGCCAGTAGTATTTTCGGGGATGCTAACTATGGCTACACCTTC.

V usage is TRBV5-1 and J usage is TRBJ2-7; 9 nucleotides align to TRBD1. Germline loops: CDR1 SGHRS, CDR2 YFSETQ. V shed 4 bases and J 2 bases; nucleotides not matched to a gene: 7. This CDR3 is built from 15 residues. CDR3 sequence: CASSGRTGDPYEQYF. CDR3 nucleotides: TGCGCCAGCAGCGGGAGGACAGGGGACCCCTACGAGCAGTACTTC.